A single TCR beta chain is shown here with its context. In its sample, this clone was seen once. Its antigen has not been determined. The sample holds no much larger clone one base away, and base qualities are not on file. The data belong to a study of blood T cell repertoires in COVID-19 (dated by TCRdb to between 2020 and 2021). Context from the whole study: Collaborator samples came from the United States, Italy and Spain and covered acute and convalescent phases of COVID-19. Nearly every sample came with metadata listing a de-identified subject ID, COVID-19 status, age in years and sex. A freely available public database, intended as a resource for researchers studying the immune response to SARS-CoV-2, is where the repertoires were released. Subjects who had been exposed to COVID-19, were actively infected with it, or had recovered from it provided the deeply sampled blood TCRbeta repertoires that made up the dataset. Where HLA class I and class II types were available, the types were taken from metadata supplied by the sample provider, not from assay-based typing. The samples were drawn from the first 160 participants of the ongoing ImmuneRACE study and from about 1,200 subjects provided by 6 global collaborators. The prospective study material was composed of cDNA or gDNA derived from T cells, B-cell-depleted T cells, or PBMCs.

TCRbeta CDR3 regions were amplified from genomic DNA using the immunoSEQ Assay, a bias-controlled multiplex PCR. The published analysis was carried out like this. Within the assay, amplification of reference gene primers was used to estimate how many nucleated cells each sample contained. To quantify the absolute abundance of each unique TCRbeta CDR3 rearrangement, sequence reads were collapsed and filtered. Productive Simpson clonality was computed per sample as the square root of Simpson's diversity index over productive rearrangements. TCRdb re-hosts the immuneACCESS table, in-frame sequences only. Its copies lack some clones; in the studies checked, an unresolved V gene accounts for under half of them, and the cause for the rest is not known. D and trimming come from the DNA, and the V and J calls and clone size come from that table. Across this sample there are about 160,000 clones, with 70% to 90% seen only once. The top ten hold around 1.1% of the sample.

The investigation overall reported the following: Clinical and demographic metadata were provided uncurated, with the amount varying by source and participant.

Clipping removes 6 bases from V and 3 bases from J, with 10 as the unmatched junction base count. CDR1 and CDR2, per the germline V gene, are MDHEN and SYDVKM. Spanning cysteine to phenylalanine, the CDR3 consists of 15 amino acids. The kept DNA is CDR3 alone, 45 bases in frame from the first base. Collaborating institutions collected whole blood in K2EDTA tubes following their own protocols. For TCRbeta analysis, collaborator samples were shipped as frozen whole blood, as isolated PBMCs, or as DNA extracted from either sample type. Sequencing was performed on peripheral blood. The sequence derives from a man aged 40-50 years with acute or convalescent COVID-19. The V and J segments used are TRBV28 and TRBJ2-7; the junction holds 8 bases that match TRBD1. This receptor has the CDR3 CASSLAGTGYYEQYF. The nucleotide sequence is given as TGTGCCAGCAGCCTAGCCGGGACAGGATACTACGAGCAGTACTTC.